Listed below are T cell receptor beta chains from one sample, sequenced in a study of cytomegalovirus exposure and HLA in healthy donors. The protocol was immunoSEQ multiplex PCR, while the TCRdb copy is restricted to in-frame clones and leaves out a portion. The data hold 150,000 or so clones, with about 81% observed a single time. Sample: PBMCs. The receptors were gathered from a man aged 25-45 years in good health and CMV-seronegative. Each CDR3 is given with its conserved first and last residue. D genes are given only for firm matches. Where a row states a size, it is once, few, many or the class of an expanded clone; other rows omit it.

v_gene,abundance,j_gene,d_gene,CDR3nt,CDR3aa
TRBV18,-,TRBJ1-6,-,TGTGCCAGCTCACTGGAGGGATCGCCCCTCCACTTT,CASSLEGSPLHF
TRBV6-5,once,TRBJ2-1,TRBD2,TGTGCCAGCATTGGACTAGCGGGGGGGAATGAGCAGTTCTTC,CASIGLAGGNEQFF
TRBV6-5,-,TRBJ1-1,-,TGTGCCAGCAGCCCGCAACATAACACTGAAGCTTTCTTT,CASSPQHNTEAFF
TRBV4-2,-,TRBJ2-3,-,TGTGCCAGCAGCCAAGTAGGTGCGGAGGGCACAGATACGCAGTATTTT,CASSQVGAEGTDTQYF
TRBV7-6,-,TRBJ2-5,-,TGTGCCAGCAGCCCACCCGGGAGCTTCCAAGAGACCCAGTACTTC,CASSPPGSFQETQYF
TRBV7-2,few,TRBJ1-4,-,TGTGCCAGCAGCTCCGGGGGAGGTGAAAAACTGTTTTTT,CASSSGGGEKLFF
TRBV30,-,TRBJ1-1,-,TGTGCCTGGAGTGTAGGACAGAAAGTTGAAGCTTTCTTT,CAWSVGQKVEAFF
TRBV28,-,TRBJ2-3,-,TGTGCCAGCAGTTACTCAGATACGCAGTATTTT,CASSYSDTQYF
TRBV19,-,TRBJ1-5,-,TGTGCCACCCGAGGGAGGGAAAAGGGCAATCAGCCCCAGCATTTT,CATRGREKGNQPQHF
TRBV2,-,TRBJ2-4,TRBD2,TGTGCCAGCAGTGTGGGGGGAGGGCAGCACAGTCAGTACTTC,CASSVGGGQHSQYF
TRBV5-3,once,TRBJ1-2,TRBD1,TGTGCCAGAAGCCCACAGGGGTTGTGCGGCTACACCTTC,CARSPQGLCGYTF
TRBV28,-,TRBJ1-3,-,TGTGCCAGCAGTTTAGTAGGACTTGGAGTCTCTGGAAACACCATATATTTT,CASSLVGLGVSGNTIYF
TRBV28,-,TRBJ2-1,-,TGTGCCAGCGGGAGGTACTCCTACAATGAGCAGTTCTTC,CASGRYSYNEQFF
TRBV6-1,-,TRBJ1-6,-,TGTGCGGGGCGGGGGCCGGATAATTCACCCCTCCACTTT,CAGRGPDNSPLHF
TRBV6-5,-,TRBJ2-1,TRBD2,TGTGCCAGCAGTTACGGACTAGCGGGGGGGAATGAGCAGTTCTTC,CASSYGLAGGNEQFF
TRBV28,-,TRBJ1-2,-,TGTGCCAGCACCCCGGGGGGGGTTGAGGGCTATGGCTACACCTTC,CASTPGGVEGYGYTF
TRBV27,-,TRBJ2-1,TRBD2,TGTGCCAGCAGTTTACGGCGGGAGGACAATGAGCAGTTCTTC,CASSLRREDNEQFF
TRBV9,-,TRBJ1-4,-,TGTGCCAGCAGTGAAACAGGCAGGGCTAATGAAAAACTGTTTTTT,CASSETGRANEKLFF
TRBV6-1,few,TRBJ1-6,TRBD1,TGTGCCAGCAGCTGGGACAGAAATAATTCACCCCTCCACTTT,CASSWDRNNSPLHF
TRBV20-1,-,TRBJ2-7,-,TGCAGTGCTAGAGTAACTCCCGAGCAGTACTTC,CSARVTPEQYF
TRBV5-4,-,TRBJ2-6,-,TGTGCCAGCAGCGGCTCTGGGGCCAACGGCCTGACTTTC,CASSGSGANGLTF
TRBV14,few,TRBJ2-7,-,TGTGCCAGCAGCCAAGATAGCAACTACTACGAGCAGTACTTC,CASSQDSNYYEQYF
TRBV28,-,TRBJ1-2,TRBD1,TGTGCCAGCAGTTTCGAGGGGACAGGGGGCATTATAAATGGCTACACCTTC,CASSFEGTGGIINGYTF
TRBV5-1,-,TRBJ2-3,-,TGCGCCAGCAGCTTGTTAGATACAGATACGCAGTATTTT,CASSLLDTDTQYF
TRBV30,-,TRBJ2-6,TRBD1,TGTGCCTGGAGAGGGGGCCCTATGCTCTCTGGGGCCAACGTCCTGACTTTC,CAWRGGPMLSGANVLTF
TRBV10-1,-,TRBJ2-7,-,TGCGCCAGCAGCACTCCCACCTACGAGCAGTACTTC,CASSTPTYEQYF
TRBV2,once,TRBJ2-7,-,TGTGCCACACGGGGACTTCTCTACGAGCAGTACTTC,CATRGLLYEQYF
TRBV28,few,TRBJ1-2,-,TGTGCCAGCAGTTTTAGGGGGGGCGAAAGTTATGACTATGGCTACACCTTC,CASSFRGGESYDYGYTF
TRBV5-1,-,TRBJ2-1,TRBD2,TGCGCCAGCAGCTTTGGGCTAGCGGGAGGCGAGCAGTTCTTC,CASSFGLAGGEQFF
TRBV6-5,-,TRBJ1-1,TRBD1,TGTGCCAGCAGGGGACAGGGCGCTGAAGCTTTCTTT,CASRGQGAEAFF
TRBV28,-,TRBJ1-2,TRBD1,TGTGCCAGCAGTCACCGGGACAGGGATGGCTACACCTTC,CASSHRDRDGYTF
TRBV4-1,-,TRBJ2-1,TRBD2,TGCGCCAGCAGCCAAGATCGGGGGACTATTAGGTACAATGAGCAGTTCTTC,CASSQDRGTIRYNEQFF
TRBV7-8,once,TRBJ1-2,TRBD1,TGTGCCAGCAGCTTAACGGCGGCGGGACAGGGGAGCTATGGCTACACCTTC,CASSLTAAGQGSYGYTF